The next 21 T cell receptor beta chains were all read from a single sample in a study of vaccination and CD4 T cells after COVID-19. As for treatment: approximately nine-day PBMC culture with coronavirus spike peptide pools or control peptides (ViraFEST assay). Sequencing of the DNA from cultured CD4+ T cells was carried out with the Oncomine TCR Beta short-read assay. From the PCR reads, TCRdb called clonotypes with MiXCR, one entry per CDR3 protein. Among approximately 12,000 distinct CDR3 sequences listed, 38% were seen once. Their antigens are not known. The sequencing sample was made of cultured CD4+ T cells from blood. The receptor set was obtained from a human donor with COVID-19.

The rearrangement uses TRBV12-3 or TRBV12-4 and TRBJ2-5; D ambiguous. The CDR3 has 12 residues. V was cut by 7 bases and J by 5 bases, with 11 bases left in between. In nucleotides, the CDR3 is TGTGCCAGCAAGGGTAGCCTCGAGACCCAGTACTTC. Its translation is CASKGSLETQYF.

The genes are TRBV27 and TRBJ2-3; TRBD2 might be the D (6 bases). There are 12 residues in the CDR3. V gave up 6 bases and J gave up 6 bases, with 10 bases separating them. The V gene's germline CDR1 is MNHEY and CDR2 SMNVEV (reference sequence). The CDR3 reads CASRTRTDTQYF. The CDR3 nucleotides read TGTGCCAGCAGGACTAGAACGGATACGCAGTATTTT.

The rearrangement links TRBV6-1 to TRBJ2-2; 8 bases match TRBD1. The CDR3 length is 16 residues. The V gene's germline CDR1 is MNHNS and CDR2 SASEGT. V shed 2 bases, J shed 3 bases, and the junction held 5 bases outside the gene matches. Written as DNA, the CDR3 is TGTGCCAGCAGTGAACTTACAGGGGGGTACACCGGGGAGCTGTTTTTT. It encodes CASSELTGGYTGELFF.

The chain employs TRBV20-1 and TRBJ2-3; 8 positions agree with TRBD2. V gave up 3 bases and J gave up 1 base; unmatched junction bases: 6. Germline CDR1 and CDR2: DFQATT and SNEGSKA (reference sequence). The CDR3 has 15 residues. In nucleotides, the CDR3 is TGCAGTGCTAGTGCTGCGGGGGGAGGCACAGATACGCAGTATTTT. Residues: CSASAAGGGTDTQYF.

The rearrangement links TRBV6-1 to TRBJ1-6; D is perhaps TRBD1 (5 bases). Per germline, CDR1 MNHNS and CDR2 SASEGT. CDR3 size: 15 residues. V lost 7 bases, J lost 6 bases, and 16 bases lay in between. CDR3 sequence reads: CASNWSQERNSPLHF. CDR3 in DNA: TGTGCCAGCAACTGGTCACAGGAACGTAATTCACCCCTCCACTTT.

The chain joins TRBV20-1 to TRBJ1-4; TRBD1 agrees at 7 bases. CDR1 DFQATT and CDR2 SNEGSKA come from the germline V gene (reference sequence). V dropped 1 base and J dropped 11; count of bases not matched to a gene: 7. This CDR3 has 13 amino acids. Here the CDR3 DNA reads TGCAGTGCTAGAGGAGAGACAGGGACTAAACTGTTTTTT. This sequence encodes CSARGETGTKLFF.

This clonotype showed up just once. The chain employs TRBV6-2 or TRBV6-3 and TRBJ1-4, with no clear D. CDR1 and CDR2 (germline): MNHEY, SVGEGT. V gave up 4 bases and J gave up 0 bases, with 6 bases separating them. The CDR3 spans 14 residues. The chain's CDR3 is CASSSTPTNEKLFF. The DNA of the CDR3 is TGTGCCAGCAGTTCAACACCAACTAATGAAAAACTGTTTTTT.

This clonotype showed up just a few times. The chain uses TRBV2 and TRBJ1-1; D is undetermined. The V gene's germline CDR1 is SNHLY and CDR2 FYNNEI. This CDR3 has 13 amino acids. V was pared by 2 bases and J by 7 bases, with 11 bases between. The CDR3: CASSELGLYEAFF. The CDR3, as DNA: TGTGCCAGCAGTGAATTAGGGCTCTATGAAGCTTTCTTT.

CDR3 sequence (DNA): TGTGCCAGCAGCGCACTCCCTCTTAGCAATCAGCCCCAGCATTTT. This encodes CASSALPLSNQPQHF. The V call is TRBV11-2, the J call TRBJ1-5; no clear D gene. V was trimmed by 5 bases and J by 0 bases, leaving 11 bases between them. Germline CDR1 and CDR2: SGHAT and FQNNGV. This CDR3 is 15 amino acids long.

This clonotype was counted between two and nine times. The chain carries TRBV10-3 and TRBJ1-1; D is uncertain. V was trimmed by 4 bases and J by 5 bases, leaving 14 bases between them. The CDR3 contains 14 residues. CDR1 is ENHRY and CDR2 is SYGVKD in the germline V gene. The CDR3 region has the DNA TGTGCCATCAGTGGGGCCAGCAGACGGACTGAAGCTTTCTTT. Translating it yields CAISGASRRTEAFF.

This clonotype appeared a few times. V gene TRBV6-1 combines with J gene TRBJ2-3; D unresolved. The CDR3 loop spans 13 amino acids. The germline CDR1 and CDR2 sequences are MNHNS and SASEGT. Trimming cost V 7 bases and J 3 bases, with 11 bases left between them. The CDR3, as DNA: TGTGCCAGCAAGTCCAAGGTAACAGATACGCAGTATTTT. Translated: CASKSKVTDTQYF.

This clonotype came up a few times. CDR3 region: CATSAGWITGELFF. The CDR3 DNA sequence: TGTGCCACCTCGGCAGGCTGGATCACCGGGGAGCTGTTTTTT. The gene calls are TRBV24-1 and TRBJ2-2, with unresolved D. This CDR3 region has 14 residues. Trimming removed 9 bases at V and 4 bases at J, with 14 bases between. Germline assignment: CDR1 KGHDR and CDR2 SFDVKD.

Only a few counts were recorded for this clonotype. The V gene is TRBV7-8, the J gene TRBJ2-7, with D tentatively TRBD1 (5 bases). Germline V lookup: CDR1 SGHVS, CDR2 FQNEAQ. V was shortened by 5 bases and J by 3 bases, with 23 bases between the two germline ends. The CDR3 runs 17 residues. DNA for the CDR3: TGTGCCAGCAGCCCCCGAATCGACAGATCGGATGACTACGAGCAGTACTTC. Translating it yields CASSPRIDRSDDYEQYF. Supplemented by reference TRBV7-8 and TRBJ2-7, the full variable domain reads GAGVSQSPRYKVAKRGQDVALRCDPISGHVSLFWYQQALGQGPEFLTYFQNEAQLDKSGLPSDRFFAERPEGSVSTLKIQRTQQEDSAVYLCASSPRIDRSDDYEQYFGPGTRLTVT.

On this clonotype itself: Germline is not matched at one junction end, which may reflect a read error. V usage is TRBV6-1 and J usage is TRBJ1-3, with a weak D call TRBD1 (5 bases). The length of the CDR3 is 11 residues. Germline CDR1 and CDR2: MNHNS and SASEGT. The CDR3 protein is CASREGDTIYF. The CDR3 DNA reads TGTGCCAGCAGGGAAGGGGACACCATATATTTT.

The sample holds a few counts of this clonotype. This chain joins TRBV7-3 and TRBJ1-2; D call uncertain. V was cut by 0 bases and J by 6 bases, with 11 bases left in between. This CDR3 contains 14 residues. Germline loops: CDR1 SGHTA, CDR2 FQGTGA. CDR3 residues: CASSLTHTQHGYTF. The DNA for the CDR3 is TGTGCCAGCAGCTTAACTCACACTCAACATGGCTACACCTTC.

CDR3 nucleotides: TGCAGTGCTAGAGATCTCCGGACAGGAACTTCTAACACTGAAGCTTTCTTT. The encoded protein is CSARDLRTGTSNTEAFF. The J gene is TRBJ1-1, the V gene TRBV20-1; TRBD1 matches 7 bases. The CDR3 spans 17 residues. Germline lookup yields CDR1 DFQATT and CDR2 SNEGSKA (reference sequence). J gave up 2 bases and V 0 bases, and 12 bases lay outside the gene matches.

V usage is TRBV24-1 and J usage is TRBJ2-1; 12 nucleotides line up with TRBD1. Trimming cost V 7 bases and J 6 bases; bases outside gene matches: 6. The CDR3 length is 15 residues. In germline, CDR1 is KGHDR, CDR2 SFDVKD. The CDR3 nucleotides are TGTGCCACCAGCCCCCCGGGACAGGGGGCCAATGAGCAGTTCTTC. It specifies CATSPPGQGANEQFF.

The table lists this clonotype with a few counts. The chain links TRBV21-1 to TRBJ1-5; the D segment call TRBD1 is taken from the table without a DNA check. TRBV21-1 is shown as a pseudogene. The CDR3 has 18 residues. The CDR3 protein is CASSKVVSTAYSNQPQHF. CDR3 coding DNA: TGTGCCAGCAGCAAAGTTGTGTCGACAGCCTATAGCAATCAGCCCCAGCATTTT.

The rearrangement joins TRBV20-1 to TRBJ1-5; D not resolved. This CDR3 spans 13 amino acids. Between the trimmed V and J ends, which lost 2 bases and 2 bases, there was a span of 7 bases. Germline values: CDR1 DFQATT, CDR2 SNEGSKA (reference sequence). The CDR3 nucleotides are TGCAGTGCTAGATGGCGCCGCAATCAGCCCCAGCATTTT. This codes for CSARWRRNQPQHF.

In its sample, this clonotype was seen a few times. This chain joins TRBV20-1 and TRBJ1-1; D is uncertain. The germline CDR1 and CDR2 sequences are DFQATT and SNEGSKA (reference sequence). This CDR3 region has 14 residues. With 3 bases removed from V and 5 bases from J, the gap between germline ends came to 16 bases. The CDR3 sequence: CSARAHLGTTEAFF. DNA of the CDR3: TGCAGTGCTAGGGCCCACCTGGGTACAACTGAAGCTTTCTTT.

The chain has TRBV18 and TRBJ2-5; D remains unclear. The CDR3 length is 13 residues. CDR1 and CDR2 from the germline V gene are KGHSH and LQKENI. V was cut by 4 bases and J by 1 base, with 7 bases left in between. Written as DNA, the CDR3 is TGTGCCAGCTCACTCAGTACCCAAGAGACCCAGTACTTC. Translation gives CASSLSTQETQYF.